Sequencing of this T cell receptor (beta chain) was carried out in a study of metastatic and nonmetastatic thyroid tumors (dated by TCRdb to 2018 to 2020). For the study in its entirety: For patients with malignant and with benign thyroid disease, the researchers compared repertoires between peripheral blood samples and tumor or nodule tissue samples.

Inclusive of the bounding cysteine and phenylalanine, the CDR3 is 16 residues long. Just the 48-base CDR3 DNA is kept, in frame starting at base 1. CDR1 MGHDK and CDR2 SYGVNS are derived from the germline V gene. From V the trimming removes 2 bases and from J it removes 4 bases, while the gene matches leave 9 bases of the junction unaccounted for. Remarks on this clone: No antigen is known for it. No much larger clonotype is one base removed from it; base qualities were not supplied.

Here is what the overall study found, with its caveats: In both blood and tumor samples, TCR beta diversity was reported to be significantly higher in malignant tumors than in benign nodules.

Before undergoing thyroid surgery, none of the patients had been given any kind of treatment. Using T-cell receptor beta sequencing, the researchers looked back retrospectively at clinical samples from patients, gathered between the early 2010s and the late 2010s. Library preparation employed PCR. The sample was run on an Illumina HiSeq 4000. High-throughput sequencing was used to profile the CDR3 region of the TCR beta-chain in every patient. In the authors' own workflow: The researchers built a classifier to tell apart papillary thyroid cancer patients with distant metastasis, based on CDR3 differences among clinicopathological groups. The Shannon index was used to measure repertoire diversity, and the Morisita-Horn index was used to measure how similar tumor and blood repertoires were. The raw public data were reprocessed by TCRdb itself: fastp quality trimming at Q25, MiXCR clonotype calling, in-frame beta chains only. Here the V and J calls rest on TCRdb's processing, not on the authors' analysis. This sample gives over 10,000 clones in total; about 22% of them show up just once. In total, the top ten clones hold around 56% of the sample.

Sample: blood. The sequence is built from TRBV25-1 and TRBJ1-1; 8 central nucleotides agree with TRBD1. The TCR originated in a male donor with papillary thyroid cancer or a benign thyroid nodule (not recorded which). Some clones in this sample may be carry-over from other donors' samples. The DNA sequence is given as TGTGCCAGCAGTGAACGACAGGGGCCGGGTGGCACTGAAGCTTTCTTT. Its translation is CASSERQGPGGTEAFF.